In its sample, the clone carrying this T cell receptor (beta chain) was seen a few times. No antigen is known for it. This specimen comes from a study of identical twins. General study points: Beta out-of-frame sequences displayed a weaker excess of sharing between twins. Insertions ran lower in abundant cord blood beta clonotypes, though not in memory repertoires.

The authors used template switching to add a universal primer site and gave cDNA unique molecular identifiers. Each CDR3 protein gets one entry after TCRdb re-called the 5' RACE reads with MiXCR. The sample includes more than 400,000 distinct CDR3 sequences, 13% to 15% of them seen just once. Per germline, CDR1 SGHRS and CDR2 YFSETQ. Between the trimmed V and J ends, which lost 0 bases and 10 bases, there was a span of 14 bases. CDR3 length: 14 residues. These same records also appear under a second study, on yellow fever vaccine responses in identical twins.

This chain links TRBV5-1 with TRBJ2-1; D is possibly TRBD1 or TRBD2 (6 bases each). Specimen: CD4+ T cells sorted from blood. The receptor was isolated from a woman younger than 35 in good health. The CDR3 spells CASSLGRGGTEQFF. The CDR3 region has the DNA TGCGCCAGCAGCTTGGGTCGAGGGGGGACGGAGCAGTTCTTC. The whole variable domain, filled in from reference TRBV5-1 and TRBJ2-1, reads KAGVTQTPRYLIKTRGQQVTLSCSPISGHRSVSWYQQTPGQGLQFLFEYFSETQRNKGNFPGRFSGRQFSNSRSEMNVSTLELGDSALYLCASSLGRGGTEQFFGPGTRLTVL.